The 29 T cell receptor beta chains presented below share a single source sample, sequenced in a study of OX40 agonist ivuxolimab in advanced cancers. The library was built by means of the immunoSEQ multiplex PCR assay. The source is immuneACCESS, and TCRdb retained only in-frame sequences with V and J called. Part of the clones is not carried over; for the studies checked, unresolved V genes explain less than half of this, and the remainder is unexplained. The sample profile shows about 48,000 clones; roughly 77% of them were found once. The top ten clonotypes cover under 9.5% of the sample. Sequencing used CD4+ or CD8+ T cells sorted from blood, obtained in a trial of the OX40 agonist ivuxolimab. Receptors originate from an adult with an advanced solid tumor such as melanoma, head and neck, liver or kidney cancer.

The chain couples TRBV29-1 to TRBJ1-4, with D unclear. V was trimmed by 0 bases and J by 8 bases, leaving 13 bases between them. Germline V gene lookup returns CDR1 SQVTM and CDR2 ANQGSEA. This CDR3 has 14 residues. CDR3 sequence (DNA): TGCAGCGTTGAAGACGGGTCCTATAACGAAAAACTGTTTTTT. This encodes CSVEDGSYNEKLFF. The full variable domain, its missing parts supplied by reference TRBV29-1 and TRBJ1-4, is SAVISQKPSRDICQRGTSLTIQCQVDSQVTMMFWYRQQPGQSLTLIATANQGSEATYESGFVIDKFPISRPNLTFSTLTVSNMSPEDSSIYLCSVEDGSYNEKLFFGSGTQLSVL.

This chain joins TRBV6-6 and TRBJ2-3; the D gene is possibly TRBD2 (7 bases). V was cut by 7 bases and J by 2 bases, with 19 bases left in between. Germline CDR1 reads MNHNY; CDR2 reads SVGAGI (reference sequence). The CDR3 consists of 16 residues. The CDR3: CASKRGLAADTDTQYF. Written as DNA, the CDR3 is TGTGCCAGCAAACGGGGGCTAGCGGCAGACACAGATACGCAGTATTTT.

This clone was counted between two and nine times. This rearrangement joins TRBV2 to TRBJ1-2; tentative D call: TRBD1 (5 bases). The CDR3 contains 13 residues. CDR1 and CDR2 (germline): SNHLY, FYNNEI. The ends were cut back, 8 bases at V and 2 bases at J, with 12 bases in the middle. The CDR3 sequence: CASGGDGNYGYTF. CDR3 coding DNA: TGTGCCAGCGGGGGGGACGGCAACTATGGCTACACCTTC.

This clone appeared a few times. This rearrangement joins TRBV13 to TRBJ1-6, with 10 bases aligning to TRBD1. V shed 3 bases, J shed 7 bases, and the junction held 6 bases outside the gene matches. CDR1 and CDR2 from the germline V gene are PRHDT and FYEKMQ (reference sequence). The CDR3 has 16 amino acids. The CDR3 sequence is CASSLGQGMGNSPLHF. Here the CDR3 DNA reads TGTGCCAGCAGCTTGGGACAGGGGATGGGGAATTCACCCCTCCACTTT.

This clone was counted once. V usage is TRBV5-1 and J usage is TRBJ1-1; TRBD1 agrees at 8 bases. Germline V gives CDR1 SGHRS, CDR2 YFSETQ. V trimming: 5 bases; J trimming: 1 base; junction bases outside the gene matches: 19. CDR3 size: 19 residues. The CDR3 coding sequence is TGCGCCAGCAGTTCCCCCCGCGACAGGGGACGATTGAAGAACACTGAAGCTTTCTTT. Residues: CASSSPRDRGRLKNTEAFF.

This chain links TRBV7-9 with TRBJ1-2; D is uncertain. The CDR3 runs to 12 residues. Germline V lookup: CDR1 SEHNR, CDR2 FQNEAQ (reference sequence). The V and J ends lost 4 bases and 5 bases respectively, with 8 bases between them. The CDR3 loop reads CASSSAWYGYTF. CDR3 coding DNA: TGTGCCAGCAGCTCTGCTTGGTATGGCTACACCTTC.

V is TRBV29-1 and J is TRBJ2-5; maybe TRBD2 (6 bases). TRBJ2-7 explains the end of the DNA better; the J call may be wrong. The CDR3 spans 13 residues. From germline, CDR1 is SQVTM and CDR2 ANQGSEA. The CDR3 here is CSVLGGGGYEQYF. Here the CDR3 DNA reads TGCAGCGTCCTGGGTGGGGGAGGCTACGAGCAGTACTTC.

About this clone: Other DNA sequences from this sample encode an identical CDR3 as well. The chain is built from TRBV7-2 and TRBJ2-7; D may be TRBD2 (6 bases). CDR1 SGHTA and CDR2 FQGNSA come from the germline V gene. V lost 0 bases to trimming and J lost 0 bases, with 9 bases between them. The CDR3 length is 15 residues. CDR3 in DNA: TGTGCCAGCAGCTTAGCGGGGGGTTACTCCTACGAGCAGTACTTC. It codes for CASSLAGGYSYEQYF. The full variable domain, its missing parts supplied by reference TRBV7-2 and TRBJ2-7, is GAGVSQSPSNKVTEKGKDVELRCDPISGHTALYWYRQSLGQGLEFLIYFQGNSAPDKSGLPSDRFSAERTGGSVSTLTIQRTQQEDSAVYLCASSLAGGYSYEQYFGPGTRLTVT.

The rearrangement uses TRBV6-5 and TRBJ2-5; TRBD1 matches 7 bases. Germline CDR1 is MNHEY and CDR2 is SVGAGI. Germline trimming cut 6 bases from V and 5 bases from J; bases unmatched to any gene: 6. The CDR3 is made up of 13 amino acids. CDR3 coding DNA: TGTGCCAGCAGCCGGGACAGACCGGAGACCCAGTACTTC. The encoded protein is CASSRDRPETQYF.

This rearrangement joins TRBV27 to TRBJ1-2; a weak D match, TRBD1 (6 bases). CDR3 length equals 13 residues. V was pared by 8 bases and J by 0 bases, with 10 bases between. Germline values: CDR1 MNHEY, CDR2 SMNVEV (reference sequence). CDR3 residues: CASGQGSNYGYTF. The DNA of the CDR3 is TGTGCCAGCGGTCAGGGGTCTAACTATGGCTACACCTTC.

This chain uses TRBV20-1 with TRBJ2-1; D may be TRBD1 (5 bases). Germline CDR1 is DFQATT and CDR2 is SNEGSKA (reference sequence). This CDR3 comprises 11 residues. The V end lost 6 bases, the J end lost 7 bases, and 10 bases lay between the germline ends. The CDR3 region has the DNA TGCAGTGCAACCAGGGCGAATGAGCAGTTCTTC. It specifies CSATRANEQFF.

This clone was seen only once. The J gene is TRBJ2-3, the V gene TRBV9; 13 bases are shared with TRBD2. Per germline, CDR1 SGDLS and CDR2 YYNGEE. V trimming: 3 bases; J trimming: 2 bases; junction bases outside the gene matches: 3. CDR3 size: 16 residues. The CDR3 here is CASSGTSGGITDTQYF. CDR3 DNA: TGTGCCAGCAGCGGGACTAGCGGGGGTATCACAGATACGCAGTATTTT.

The chain has TRBV30 and TRBJ2-7; D remains ambiguous. This CDR3 has 15 amino acids. V was pared by 1 base and J by 4 bases, with 17 bases between. CDR1 is GTSNPN, CDR2 SVGIG, per germline (reference sequence). In nucleotides, the CDR3 is TGTGCCTGGAGTGAACTCCAGACACTCGGATACGAGCAGTACTTC. This encodes CAWSELQTLGYEQYF.

The sample holds a few counts of this clone. J is TRBJ2-3 and V is TRBV5-6; 7 bases line up with TRBD2. The CDR3 contains 16 residues. The germline V gene encodes CDR1 SGHDT and CDR2 YYEEEE. The V segment lost 0 bases and the J segment 1 base; nucleotides outside the gene matches: 5. The CDR3 region is CASSLALAGGTDTQYF. The CDR3 region has the DNA TGTGCCAGCAGCTTGGCTCTGGCGGGAGGCACAGATACGCAGTATTTT.

This clone has only a few counts. The chain carries TRBV7-8 and TRBJ2-5; 7 bases are shared with TRBD1. J gave up 5 bases and V 4 bases, and 7 bases lay outside the gene matches. The germline V gene has CDR1 SGHVS and CDR2 FQNEAQ. The CDR3 contains 14 residues. The CDR3 loop reads CASSSRGGRETQYF. The CDR3 nucleotides read TGTGCCAGCAGCTCACGAGGGGGCCGGGAGACCCAGTACTTC.

The chain links TRBV20-1 to TRBJ2-7; a possible D gene is TRBD2 (5 bases). V shed 5 bases and J shed 3 bases, with 5 bases lying between them. Germline assignment: CDR1 DFQATT and CDR2 SNEGSKA (reference sequence). This CDR3 has 10 amino acids. The chain's CDR3 is CSAGGYEQYF. As DNA, the CDR3 is TGCAGTGCTGGAGGCTACGAGCAGTACTTC.

The chain uses TRBV5-1 and TRBJ2-2; 10 nucleotides align to TRBD2. CDR3 length: 17 amino acids. Germline values: CDR1 SGHRS, CDR2 YFSETQ. With 5 bases clipped from V and 4 bases from J, the junction kept 11 bases outside the gene matches. Here the CDR3 DNA reads TGCGCCAGCAGTGACTCCGCCTTAGCGGGAGGCACCGGGGAGCTGTTTTTT. Amino acid sequence: CASSDSALAGGTGELFF.

V gene TRBV11-2 combines with J gene TRBJ1-2, with a possible D match to TRBD1 (5 bases). Trimming pared 5 bases from V and 10 bases from J, leaving 20 bases between. The germline V gene encodes CDR1 SGHAT and CDR2 FQNNGV. This CDR3 has 14 residues. The CDR3 protein is CASSPNKGYSDYTF. The CDR3 nucleotides read TGTGCCAGCAGCCCTAATAAGGGGTACAGTGACTACACCTTC. Combining the CDR3 with reference TRBV11-2 and TRBJ1-2 gives the whole variable domain EAGVAQSPRYKIIEKRQSVAFWCNPISGHATLYWYQQILGQGPKLLIQFQNNGVVDDSQLPKDRFSAERLKGVDSTLKIQPAKLEDSAVYLCASSPNKGYSDYTFGSGTRLTVV.

The chain links TRBV6-5 to TRBJ1-4; tentative D call: TRBD1 (5 bases). Germline loops: CDR1 MNHEY, CDR2 SVGAGI. This CDR3 is built from 15 residues. Trimming stripped 4 bases from V and 3 bases from J, with 12 bases between. The CDR3: CASSSFGTPNEKLFF. The CDR3 nucleotides read TGTGCCAGCAGTTCCTTCGGGACCCCTAATGAAAAACTGTTTTTT.

V is TRBV19 and J is TRBJ1-5; D gene uncertain. Germline CDR1 reads LNHDA; CDR2 reads SQIVND (reference sequence). V was cut by 4 bases and J by 4 bases, with 8 bases left in between. CDR3 length equals 13 residues. Here the CDR3 DNA reads TGTGCCAGTAGTACCGGGAGGAATCAGCCCCAGCATTTT. This codes for CASSTGRNQPQHF. Full variable domain (outside the CDR3, taken from reference TRBV19 and TRBJ1-5): DGGITQSPKYLFRKEGQNVTLSCEQNLNHDAMYWYRQDPGQGLRLIYYSQIVNDFQKGDIAEGYSVSREKKESFPLTVTSAQKNPTAFYLCASSTGRNQPQHFGDGTRLSIL.

The chain uses TRBV7-3 and TRBJ2-7; no reliable D call. The CDR3 contains 14 residues. The V gene's germline CDR1 is SGHTA and CDR2 FQGTGA. The V and J ends lost 4 bases and 2 bases respectively, with 12 bases between them. The CDR3 sequence: CASSSTLYPYEQYF. The CDR3 nucleotides read TGTGCCAGCAGCTCTACTCTATACCCCTACGAGCAGTACTTC.

The V gene is TRBV5-1, the J gene TRBJ2-1, with a tentative D call TRBD2 (6 bases). Trimming stripped 0 bases from V and 3 bases from J, with 10 bases between. CDR1 is SGHRS and CDR2 is YFSETQ in the germline V gene. CDR3 length: 15 amino acids. This CDR3 is CASSLAGRGYNEQFF. The CDR3 bases are TGCGCCAGCAGCTTGGCCGGGCGGGGCTACAATGAGCAGTTCTTC.

This chain joins TRBV7-9 and TRBJ2-3, with TRBD1 matching over 8 bases. V lost 1 base to trimming and J lost 5 bases; unmatched junction nucleotides: 8. CDR1 is SEHNR, CDR2 FQNEAQ, per germline (reference sequence). The CDR3 is made up of 16 amino acids. This CDR3 reads CASSLDQGAVGDTQYF. CDR3 coding DNA: TGTGCCAGCAGCTTAGACCAGGGGGCCGTTGGAGATACGCAGTATTTT.

V is TRBV10-3 and J is TRBJ1-3; TRBD1 matches 7 bases. The CDR3 length is 16 residues. Unmatched junction bases numbered 6, after V lost 0 bases and J lost 4 bases. In germline, CDR1 is ENHRY, CDR2 SYGVKD. The CDR3 DNA is TGTGCCATCAGTGAGTCGACAGGGTCTGGAGGAAACACCATATATTTT. As protein: CAISESTGSGGNTIYF.

This chain joins TRBV14 and TRBJ1-2; maybe TRBD1 (5 bases). Germline V gene lookup returns CDR1 SGHDN and CDR2 FVKESK. This CDR3 is 15 amino acids long. Trimming stripped 3 bases from V and 2 bases from J, with 13 bases between. CDR3 DNA sequence: TGTGCCAGCAGCCAGGCTGAGGGGACCAACTATGGCTACACCTTC. Its translation is CASSQAEGTNYGYTF.

This rearrangement joins TRBV11-2 to TRBJ2-7; tentative D call: TRBD2 (6 bases). The germline V gene encodes CDR1 SGHAT and CDR2 FQNNGV. V was shortened by 6 bases and J by 2 bases, with 14 bases between the two germline ends. This CDR3 has 14 amino acids. CDR3 sequence: CASSRPGLPYEQYF. The CDR3 nucleotides are TGTGCCAGCAGTCGGCCGGGACTTCCCTACGAGCAGTACTTC.

The rearrangement joins TRBV5-6 to TRBJ1-1, with no clear D. Trimming cost V 7 bases and J 3 bases, with 10 bases left between them. This CDR3 contains 12 residues. Germline CDR1 reads SGHDT; CDR2 reads YYEEEE. DNA for the CDR3: TGTGCCAGCGAAAGGGTGGACACTGAAGCTTTCTTT. Translation gives CASERVDTEAFF. The whole variable domain, filled in from reference TRBV5-6 and TRBJ1-1, reads DAGVTQSPTHLIKTRGQQVTLRCSPKSGHDTVSWYQQALGQGPQFIFQYYEEEERQRGNFPDRFSGHQFPNYSSELNVNALLLGDSALYLCASERVDTEAFFGQGTRLTVV.

Of note for this clone: One end of the junction does not line up with germline, which may come from a read error. The chain recombines TRBV4-1 with TRBJ2-5, with 10 bases that match TRBD2. The DNA end favors TRBJ2-7, so the J call may be wrong. The CDR3 totals 15 residues. The V gene's germline CDR1 is MGHRA and CDR2 YSYEKL. The CDR3 DNA follows: TGCACCAGCAGGAAGACCGGGACTAGCGACTACGAGCAGTACTTC. This gives the protein CTSRKTGTSDYEQYF.

V gene TRBV5-1 combines with J gene TRBJ1-6, with D unresolved. Per germline, CDR1 SGHRS and CDR2 YFSETQ. The CDR3 sequence is 15 residues long. V lost 0 bases, J lost 10 bases, and 14 bases lay in between. Here the CDR3 DNA reads TGCGCCAGCAGCTTGGCGCGGGAAAGCGGCTCACCCCTCCACTTT. This sequence encodes CASSLARESGSPLHF.